These T cell receptor beta chains were read from a single sample in a study of T cell responses to AZD1222 COVID-19 vaccine. The table came from immunoSEQ multiplex PCR; TCRdb's copy has only in-frame clones and leaves some out. Counted here are about 120,000 clones, around 90% occurring once; the ten biggest clones make up 5.4%. The input for sequencing was peripheral blood, taken on day 0 of AZD1222 vaccination. These receptors were obtained from an adult in good health. The CDR3 runs from the conserved cysteine through the conserved F or W. The order of the fields is V gene, J gene, clone size, D gene, CDR3 DNA, CDR3 protein. A D gene is named only where the DNA matches it firmly. Size values are once, few and many counts, or a class for expanded clones, and some rows have none.

v_gene: TRBV2; j_gene: TRBJ1-1; abundance: -; d_gene: -; CDR3nt: TGTGCCAGCAGCCAGGGAGAAAACACTGAAGCTTTCTTT; CDR3aa: CASSQGENTEAFF
v_gene: TRBV10-3; j_gene: TRBJ1-1; abundance: -; d_gene: TRBD1; CDR3nt: TGTGCCATCAGTTGGACAGGGGGGAAGAACACTGAAGCTTTCTTT; CDR3aa: CAISWTGGKNTEAFF
v_gene: TRBV5-8; j_gene: TRBJ1-1; abundance: -; d_gene: -; CDR3nt: TGTGCCAGCAGCTTGGTGCCAGCCGGTTTTGAAGCTTTCTTT; CDR3aa: CASSLVPAGFEAFF
v_gene: TRBV5-4; j_gene: TRBJ1-2; abundance: -; d_gene: TRBD1; CDR3nt: TGTGCCAGCAGCTATGATCCGGGACAGGGGGGTGGCTACACCTTC; CDR3aa: CASSYDPGQGGGYTF
v_gene: TRBV7-3; j_gene: TRBJ2-1; abundance: once; d_gene: -; CDR3nt: TGTGCCAGCAGCCATCAAGTGAGGGGCCAATACAATGAGCAGTTCTTC; CDR3aa: CASSHQVRGQYNEQFF
v_gene: TRBV9; j_gene: TRBJ1-6; abundance: -; d_gene: -; CDR3nt: TGTGCCAGCAGCGTAGGGGTGACAGACAGTTCACCCCTCCACTTT; CDR3aa: CASSVGVTDSSPLHF
v_gene: TRBV5-3; j_gene: TRBJ2-7; abundance: -; d_gene: -; CDR3nt: TGTGCCAGGGTGGGTAGCGAGCAGTACTTC; CDR3aa: CARVGSEQYF
v_gene: TRBV7-2; j_gene: TRBJ2-5; abundance: -; d_gene: -; CDR3nt: TGTGCCAGCAGCCTAAACCGGGGGAATGTGGAGACCCAGTACTTC; CDR3aa: CASSLNRGNVETQYF
v_gene: TRBV5-1; j_gene: TRBJ2-2; abundance: -; d_gene: -; CDR3nt: TGCGCCAGCTCCTCTGGCGCTACGGGGGAGCTGTTTTTT; CDR3aa: CASSSGATGELFF
v_gene: TRBV7-3; j_gene: TRBJ1-1; abundance: once; d_gene: -; CDR3nt: TGTGCCAGCAGCTCTATGGTGAACACTGAAGCTTTCTTT; CDR3aa: CASSSMVNTEAFF
v_gene: TRBV4-3; j_gene: TRBJ1-3; abundance: -; d_gene: -; CDR3nt: TGCGCCAGCAGCCAAGAAGGCTCTGGAAACACCATATATTTT; CDR3aa: CASSQEGSGNTIYF
v_gene: TRBV6-5; j_gene: TRBJ1-5; abundance: -; d_gene: TRBD1; CDR3nt: TGTGCCGTCACCGGGACAGGGTATAGCAATCAGCCCCAGCATTTT; CDR3aa: CAVTGTGYSNQPQHF
v_gene: TRBV9; j_gene: TRBJ2-2; abundance: -; d_gene: -; CDR3nt: TGTGCCAGCAGCGTTGAAGCAGATGCGGCGGACACCGGGGAGCTGTTTTTT; CDR3aa: CASSVEADAADTGELFF
v_gene: TRBV28; j_gene: TRBJ1-6; abundance: -; d_gene: -; CDR3nt: TGTGCCGGAACCTCCCGGGCCGCCTATAATTCACCCCTCCACTTT; CDR3aa: CAGTSRAAYNSPLHF
v_gene: TRBV12-3/TRBV12-4; j_gene: TRBJ2-7; abundance: once; d_gene: -; CDR3nt: TGTGCCAGCAGTTTAGCCGCTTACGAGCAGTACTTC; CDR3aa: CASSLAAYEQYF
v_gene: TRBV6-5; j_gene: TRBJ2-7; abundance: -; d_gene: -; CDR3nt: TGTGCCAGCAGATGGGCCTTACAGAGCTCCTACGAGCAGTACTTC; CDR3aa: CASRWALQSSYEQYF
v_gene: TRBV7-9; j_gene: TRBJ2-7; abundance: -; d_gene: -; CDR3nt: TGTGCAGGGGAAGCCCTAACAGCCTACGAGCAGTACTTC; CDR3aa: CAGEALTAYEQYF
v_gene: TRBV6-6; j_gene: TRBJ2-3; abundance: -; d_gene: TRBD2; CDR3nt: TGTGCCAGCAGCTCCACCCGCCTGGCCCGGGTGGGAGGGAGTCCAGATACGCAGTATTTT; CDR3aa: CASSSTRLARVGGSPDTQYF
v_gene: TRBV28; j_gene: TRBJ1-4; abundance: once; d_gene: -; CDR3nt: TGTGCCAGCAGTCTGGGACGGGGAAATGAAAAACTGTTTTTT; CDR3aa: CASSLGRGNEKLFF
v_gene: TRBV11-2; j_gene: TRBJ2-7; abundance: -; d_gene: -; CDR3nt: TGTGCCAGCAGCTTAGATAGCCAGCGGGCATACTACGAGCAGTACTTC; CDR3aa: CASSLDSQRAYYEQYF
v_gene: TRBV30; j_gene: TRBJ1-4; abundance: once; d_gene: -; CDR3nt: TGTGCCTGGAGAAGGTTGGGGACTAATGAAAAACTGTTTTTT; CDR3aa: CAWRRLGTNEKLFF
v_gene: TRBV18; j_gene: TRBJ1-6; abundance: -; d_gene: -; CDR3nt: TGTGCCAGCTCACCTAACGAAGGAGGGCACCATAATTCACCCCTCCACTTT; CDR3aa: CASSPNEGGHHNSPLHF
v_gene: TRBV30; j_gene: TRBJ2-6; abundance: -; d_gene: -; CDR3nt: TGTGCCTGGAGTCCTAGCAGGAGAGCTGGGGCCAACGTCCTGACTTTC; CDR3aa: CAWSPSRRAGANVLTF
v_gene: TRBV11-2; j_gene: TRBJ2-1; abundance: -; d_gene: TRBD1; CDR3nt: TGTGCCAGCAGCTATACCGGGACAGTAACTGATGAGCAGTTCTTC; CDR3aa: CASSYTGTVTDEQFF
v_gene: TRBV27; j_gene: TRBJ2-5; abundance: -; d_gene: TRBD2; CDR3nt: TGTGCCAGCAGTTCCCGACTAGCGGGAGCAGAGACCCAGTACTTC; CDR3aa: CASSSRLAGAETQYF
v_gene: TRBV27; j_gene: TRBJ2-6; abundance: -; d_gene: -; CDR3nt: TGTGCCAGCAGTTTATCGCCGGACTCTGGGGCCAACGTCCTGACTTTC; CDR3aa: CASSLSPDSGANVLTF
v_gene: TRBV7-7; j_gene: TRBJ2-3; abundance: -; d_gene: -; CDR3nt: TGTGCTAGCAGCTTATATAGCACAGATACGCAGTATTTT; CDR3aa: CASSLYSTDTQYF
v_gene: TRBV6-5; j_gene: TRBJ1-1; abundance: -; d_gene: -; CDR3nt: TGTGCCAGCATCCGGAATAGGGGGGTGAACACTGAAGCTTTCTTT; CDR3aa: CASIRNRGVNTEAFF
v_gene: TRBV15; j_gene: TRBJ2-3; abundance: -; d_gene: -; CDR3nt: TGTGCCACCAGCAGCCCCACCCCCGGGCCTAGGGGCACAGATACGCAGTATTTT; CDR3aa: CATSSPTPGPRGTDTQYF
v_gene: TRBV5-4; j_gene: TRBJ2-7; abundance: -; d_gene: -; CDR3nt: TGTGCCAGCAGCTCGCCCACCGACGGTTACGAGCAGTACTTC; CDR3aa: CASSSPTDGYEQYF
v_gene: TRBV6-4; j_gene: TRBJ1-1; abundance: few; d_gene: -; CDR3nt: TGTGCCAGCAGTGACGGGAGGGGCACATTGGCTTTCTTT; CDR3aa: CASSDGRGTLAFF
v_gene: TRBV23-1; j_gene: TRBJ1-5; abundance: -; d_gene: -; CDR3nt: TGCGCCAGCAGTCAGGGGCGATCCCCACCGTATAGCAATCAGCCCCAACATTTT; CDR3aa: CASSQGRSPPYSNQPQHF
v_gene: TRBV3-1/TRBV3-2; j_gene: TRBJ2-5; abundance: -; d_gene: -; CDR3nt: TGTGCCAGCAGCCACGATCTGGGGGGGGCGCGACAGGAGACCCAGTACTTC; CDR3aa: CASSHDLGGARQETQYF
v_gene: TRBV9; j_gene: TRBJ1-2; abundance: -; d_gene: -; CDR3nt: TGTGCCAGCAGCCCACCCGGACAGTTGAACTATGGCTACACCTTC; CDR3aa: CASSPPGQLNYGYTF
v_gene: TRBV19; j_gene: TRBJ1-2; abundance: -; d_gene: TRBD1; CDR3nt: TGTGCCAGTGCGGATCAGGGGGTGTGGGGCTACACCTTC; CDR3aa: CASADQGVWGYTF
v_gene: TRBV19; j_gene: TRBJ1-2; abundance: -; d_gene: -; CDR3nt: TGTGCCAGTAGTAAGGCCCAACTGGGGGGCTACACCTTC; CDR3aa: CASSKAQLGGYTF
v_gene: TRBV25-1; j_gene: TRBJ2-1; abundance: -; d_gene: -; CDR3nt: TGTGCCAGCAGGGAAATCCACAATGAGCAGTTCTTC; CDR3aa: CASREIHNEQFF
v_gene: TRBV11-1; j_gene: TRBJ1-5; abundance: -; d_gene: TRBD1; CDR3nt: TGTGCCAGCAGCCAAGGGACAGGGAGCGGGGAGCCCCAGCATTTT; CDR3aa: CASSQGTGSGEPQHF
v_gene: TRBV3-1/TRBV3-2; j_gene: TRBJ2-7; abundance: once; d_gene: -; CDR3nt: TGTGCCAGCAGCCAAGACTTGGGGAGCGAGCAGTACTTC; CDR3aa: CASSQDLGSEQYF
v_gene: TRBV9; j_gene: TRBJ2-2; abundance: -; d_gene: -; CDR3nt: TGTGCCATCGCGATCAACGGTCTAGCGATTACCGGGGAGCTGTTTTTT; CDR3aa: CAIAINGLAITGELFF
v_gene: TRBV5-6; j_gene: TRBJ2-3; abundance: -; d_gene: -; CDR3nt: TGTGCCAGCAGCGCGGGATTTTCCACAGATACGCAGTATTTT; CDR3aa: CASSAGFSTDTQYF
v_gene: TRBV6-6; j_gene: TRBJ1-1; abundance: -; d_gene: -; CDR3nt: TGTGCCAGCAACCAGGGAATTGAAGCTTTCTTT; CDR3aa: CASNQGIEAFF
v_gene: TRBV28; j_gene: TRBJ1-5; abundance: -; d_gene: -; CDR3nt: TGTGCCAGCACCTCCCCGGGCAATCAGCCCCAGCATTTT; CDR3aa: CASTSPGNQPQHF
v_gene: TRBV30; j_gene: TRBJ1-1; abundance: -; d_gene: -; CDR3nt: TGTGCCTGGAGATCACAGGGGAACACTGAAGCTTTCTTT; CDR3aa: CAWRSQGNTEAFF
v_gene: TRBV9; j_gene: TRBJ1-2; abundance: -; d_gene: -; CDR3nt: TGTGCCAGCAGCACCACCAGGGGAGGCTACACCTTC; CDR3aa: CASSTTRGGYTF
v_gene: TRBV10-3; j_gene: TRBJ1-4; abundance: -; d_gene: -; CDR3nt: TGTGCCATCAGTGGAGCCTCTTCGACCGGAAAACTGTTTTTT; CDR3aa: CAISGASSTGKLFF
v_gene: TRBV18; j_gene: TRBJ2-7; abundance: -; d_gene: -; CDR3nt: TGTGCCAGCTCACCACCGGAGGGGGGATTAAACGAGCAGTACTTC; CDR3aa: CASSPPEGGLNEQYF
v_gene: TRBV19; j_gene: TRBJ2-1; abundance: -; d_gene: -; CDR3nt: TGTGCCAGTAGTACCCGACAAGACAATGAGCAGTTCTTC; CDR3aa: CASSTRQDNEQFF